This T cell receptor beta chain was identified during a study of T cell responses to AZD1222 COVID-19 vaccine. Findings and limits, study-wide: In all cases, repertoires were sampled only after the peak T cell response. The donor group comprised mostly white British people and more females; the analysis possibly underestimated clonal diversity. Nearly half of spike-specific TCRs reportedly go after variant regions that carry no mutations.

The protocol was immunoSEQ multiplex PCR, while the TCRdb copy is restricted to in-frame clones and leaves out a portion. The sample gives some 52,000 clones, roughly 87% of which show up once; 2% to 3% is in the top ten. To note about this clone: Its antigen remains unknown.

This sequence was found in an adult who received the AZD1222 COVID-19 vaccine. Sequences were derived from peripheral blood, sampled 28 days after the second AZD1222 dose.

CDR3 DNA: TGTGCCAGCAGTCCGGACAGGGGAGGTTACGGCTACACCTTC. Its protein is CASSPDRGGYGYTF. This chain links TRBV6-5 with TRBJ1-2, with 9 bases identical to TRBD1. Germline V gene lookup returns CDR1 MNHEY and CDR2 SVGAGI. V was pared by 5 bases and J by 8 bases, with 9 bases of the junction left unmatched. The CDR3 has 14 amino acids.